Listed below are T cell receptor beta chains from one sample, sequenced in a study of human T cells and chemical hapten exposure. TCRdb re-called the RACE reads with MiXCR, one entry per CDR3 protein. The sample has roughly 250,000 distinct CDR3 sequences; about 8.6% are singletons. The sample here was whole blood, taken in connection with sensitization to the hapten diphenylcyclopropenone (DPC). The receptors derive from a woman aged 40 to 50 with alopecia areata. Some clones in this sample may be carry-over from other donors' samples. Each CDR3 is given with its conserved first and last residue. Fields, in order: D gene, clone size, J gene, V gene, CDR3 DNA, CDR3 protein. The D gene is left open where the match is weak. Clone size is stated in some rows and not others, as once, few, many or a class when expanded.

>-|few|TRBJ2-1|TRBV20-1
TGCAGTGCTAGAATTACAGGGTTCGATTACAATGAGCAGTTCTTC
CSARITGFDYNEQFF
>-|-|TRBJ2-7|TRBV21-1
TGTGCCAGCAGCGCACCGGGAGCGGGACTGCCATTTACTAAGCAGTACTTC
CASSAPGAGLPFTKQYF
>-|-|TRBJ2-7|TRBV4-3
TGCGCCAGCAGCCAACTTCCCAGCTCCTACGAGCAGTACTTC
CASSQLPSSYEQYF
>-|-|TRBJ2-5|TRBV4-3
TGCGCCAGCAGCCAAGAGGGCCCAGGGCAAGAGACCCAGTACTTC
CASSQEGPGQETQYF
>-|few|TRBJ2-3|TRBV3-1
TGTGCCAGCAGCTCCGGGACCACCGCAGCAGATACGCAGTATTTT
CASSSGTTAADTQYF
>-|few|TRBJ1-2|TRBV27
TGTGCCAGCAGTTTGGGGATTGGACCTCTTTATGGCTACACCTTC
CASSLGIGPLYGYTF
>-|many|TRBJ1-2|TRBV4-3
TGCGCCAGCAGCCAAGAGCCCAGAGCTAACTATGGCTACACCTTC
CASSQEPRANYGYTF
>-|few|TRBJ2-2|TRBV6-2/TRBV6-3
TGTGCCAGCAGTTATTCTCACGCCGGGGAGCTGTTTTTT
CASSYSHAGELFF
>-|few|TRBJ2-3|TRBV5-1
TGCGCCAGCCGAGGGCAGCGCAGCACAGATACGCAGTATTTT
CASRGQRSTDTQYF
>TRBD2|-|TRBJ2-1|TRBV6-5
TGTGCCAGCAGCAAAAGCGGGATAAACAATGAGCAGTTCTTC
CASSKSGINNEQFF
>-|-|TRBJ2-7|TRBV6-2/TRBV6-3
TGTGCCAGCGGCCGGTTGGGCGAGCAGTACTTC
CASGRLGEQYF
>-|-|TRBJ1-1|TRBV29-1
TGCAGCGTTCACACTGAAGCTTTCTTT
CSVHTEAFF
>TRBD1|few|TRBJ2-5|TRBV12-3/TRBV12-4
TGTGCCAGCAGTCTGTCGCAGGGGGCGCGGGAGACCCAGTACTTC
CASSLSQGARETQYF
>-|many|TRBJ2-7|TRBV28
TGTGCCAGCAGTTCGGGGTTCTACGAGCAGTACTTC
CASSSGFYEQYF
>TRBD1|few|TRBJ1-5|TRBV28
TGTGCCAGCTCGACAGGGCTTAATCAGCCCCAGCATTTT
CASSTGLNQPQHF
>-|-|TRBJ1-5|TRBV15
TGTGCCACCAGCAGAGATTTGAATAGCAATCAGCCCCAGCATTTT
CATSRDLNSNQPQHF
>TRBD2|few|TRBJ2-4|TRBV4-3
TGCGCCAGCAGCCGAGAGATGTCTAGCGGGAGGGGAGCCAAAAACATTCAGTACTTC
CASSREMSSGRGAKNIQYF
>-|-|TRBJ2-5|TRBV7-9
TGTGCCACAAAATGGGGATCCGGGGAGACCCAGTACTTC
CATKWGSGETQYF
>-|-|TRBJ2-1|TRBV2
TGTGCCAGCAGTGTAGCGGAACTCTACAATGAGCAGTTCTTC
CASSVAELYNEQFF
>-|-|TRBJ1-5|TRBV12-3/TRBV12-4
TGTGCCAGCAGTTTACGGCTTAATCAGCCCCAGCATTTT
CASSLRLNQPQHF
>-|many|TRBJ2-7|TRBV7-6
TGTGCCAGCAGCCCCTCCCCGGGACTCGGGTACGAGCAGTACTTC
CASSPSPGLGYEQYF
>TRBD2|few|TRBJ2-3|TRBV2
TGTGCCAGCCCTGAAGGGACTAGCGGGAGGATTTACACAGATACGCAGTATTTT
CASPEGTSGRIYTDTQYF
>-|few|TRBJ2-3|TRBV4-2
TGTGCCAGCAGCCAAGAGATTAGTGGACCAACAGATACGCAGTATTTT
CASSQEISGPTDTQYF
>TRBD2|few|TRBJ2-1|TRBV6-2/TRBV6-3
TGTGCCAGCAGTTTCCTGGGCAGCGGGATAGGTAATGAGCAGTTCTTC
CASSFLGSGIGNEQFF
>-|-|TRBJ1-1|TRBV10-3
TGTGCCATCAGTGAGATAGTGGCTATGAACACTGAAGCTTTCTTT
CAISEIVAMNTEAFF
>TRBD1|-|TRBJ2-7|TRBV27
TGTGCCAGCAGTCGGACAGGGGGAAATTACTACGAGCAGTACTTC
CASSRTGGNYYEQYF
>TRBD2|many|TRBJ2-1|TRBV11-2
TGTGCCAGCAGCTCTAGCGGGAGTCCCTACAATGAGCAGTTCTTC
CASSSSGSPYNEQFF
>-|few|TRBJ1-5|TRBV9
TGTGCCAGCAGCGAGGGAGGAGGGTTCGGTCAGCCCCAGCATTTT
CASSEGGGFGQPQHF
>-|few|TRBJ2-1|TRBV4-3
TGCGCCAGCAGCCAAGATACTTCCCCCTACAATGAGCAGTTCTTC
CASSQDTSPYNEQFF
>-|few|TRBJ1-5|TRBV24-1
TGTGCCACCAGTGTCGGGGGCAATCAGCCCCAGCATTTT
CATSVGGNQPQHF
>-|once|TRBJ2-3|TRBV5-1
TGCGCCAGCAGCGCAGGGGCCGGGTATACGCAGTATTTT
CASSAGAGYTQYF
>-|-|TRBJ1-5|TRBV7-6
TGTGCCAGCAGCCGCCTCCCGGAAAGCAATCAGCCCCAGCATTTT
CASSRLPESNQPQHF
>-|-|TRBJ2-5|TRBV18
TGTGCCAGCTCTCTAAGGGCCGCCCAAGAGACCCAGTACTTC
CASSLRAAQETQYF
>-|many|TRBJ2-1|TRBV27
TGTGCCAGCAGTTCGGGACCCAGCCCGCATGAGCAGTTCTTC
CASSSGPSPHEQFF
>-|many|TRBJ1-4|TRBV24-1
TGTGCCACCAACGGGGGAACTAATGAAAAACTGTTTTTT
CATNGGTNEKLFF
>-|-|TRBJ2-2|TRBV9
TGTGCCAGCAGCGTAGTGGGTGCCGGGGAGCTGTTTTTT
CASSVVGAGELFF
>-|-|TRBJ2-2|TRBV6-2/TRBV6-3
TGTGCCAGCAGTTACTCGCAGGACACCGGGGAGCTGTTTTTT
CASSYSQDTGELFF
>-|many|TRBJ1-2|TRBV29-1
TGCAGCGTTGAAGATCCGGGCTACACCTTC
CSVEDPGYTF
>-|few|TRBJ2-1|TRBV20-1
TGCAGTGCTTACCGGGGGATCTCCTACAATGAGCAGTTCTTC
CSAYRGISYNEQFF
>-|-|TRBJ2-6|TRBV11-3
TGTGCCAGCAGCCCACCAGGAGGGTCCTCTGGGGCCAACGTCCTGACTTTC
CASSPPGGSSGANVLTF
>TRBD1|-|TRBJ2-7|TRBV6-5
TGTGCCAGCAGTGTGTCCGGGACAGGATCCTATGAGCAGTACTTC
CASSVSGTGSYEQYF
>-|many|TRBJ2-7|TRBV5-1
TGCGCCAGCGCGAACCCCTTCGGCGAGCAGTACTTC
CASANPFGEQYF
>-|many|TRBJ2-1|TRBV18
TGTGCCAGCTCACCAAATGCTAAACGGAGCTCCTACAATGAGCAGTTCTTC
CASSPNAKRSSYNEQFF
>-|-|TRBJ1-4|TRBV9
TGTGCCAGCAGCCCTGGACACTCTTTGGGGGAAAAACTGTTTTTT
CASSPGHSLGEKLFF
>TRBD2|few|TRBJ2-7|TRBV29-1
TGCAGCGTTGACGCTAGCGGGACTCACGAGCAGTACTTC
CSVDASGTHEQYF
>-|many|TRBJ2-1|TRBV4-2
TGTGCCAGCAGCCAAGTTGCTAGCCCCGGGGGTGATGAGCAGTTCTTC
CASSQVASPGGDEQFF